This TCR beta chain was observed in a study of blood T cells in healthy people across ages. A second PCR of 7 to 11 cycles used a sample-barcoded 5' primer and a J-beta primer mix. TCRdb re-called the 5' RACE reads with MiXCR, one entry per CDR3 protein. Of about 650,000 distinct CDR3 sequences listed, less than 40% are singletons. The CDR3 covers 15 residues. Germline V gene lookup returns CDR1 DFQATT and CDR2 SNEGSKA (reference sequence). Concerning this clonotype: Its antigen is undetermined. At one end, the junction sequence differs from germline, possibly due to a read error.

Study outcomes and limitations: Bulk PBMC profiling left naive and antigen-experienced comparisons inconclusive. Diversity of TCR beta per million T cells declined in a roughly linear way with age.

J is TRBJ1-5 and V is TRBV20-1; D perhaps matches TRBD1 (6 bases). Sequencing used blood. The receptor was isolated from a woman of 80 years or more in good health. The CDR3 nucleotides are TGCAGTGCTAGAGACGTGGAGGGGGACAATCGGCCCCAGCATTTT. Protein sequence: CSARDVEGDNRPQHF.